This T cell receptor beta chain was recovered during a study of T-cell reconstitution after alpha-beta-depleted transplantation in children. Study observations and caveats: At the one-year point after transplant, T-cell counts and TCRbeta diversity were found to come mostly from T cells that had been newly produced. Several hundred expanded graft clones reportedly supplied alpha-beta T cells about two months after transplant.

To note about this clonotype: Its antigen is unknown.

Preparation of the TCRbeta library involved a method that used unique molecular identifiers. From the PCR reads, TCRdb called clonotypes with MiXCR, one entry per CDR3 protein. Altogether hundreds of thousands of distinct CDR3 sequences are present, 7.5% to 9% being singletons, with the ten largest covering approximately 9.6%. The clonotype comes from a female patient younger than 10 who had a stem cell transplant for Fanconi anemia, so the T cells may come from the graft donor. This material consisted of peripheral blood, taken 360 days after TCRalphabeta/CD19-depleted stem cell transplant.

CDR3 DNA: TGTGCCAGCAGTTTATCAGGTTTTAACTATGGCTACACCTTC. It encodes CASSLSGFNYGYTF. The chain has TRBV27 and TRBJ1-2; no clear D gene. The CDR3 runs to 14 residues. Trimming shortened V by 0 bases and J by 1 base, and 6 bases separated the two germline ends. From germline, CDR1 is MNHEY and CDR2 SMNVEV (reference sequence).